The 8 T cell receptor beta chains below were found in one sample sequenced in a study of T cell responses to AZD1222 COVID-19 vaccine. Repertoires were generated with immunoSEQ multiplex PCR, while TCRdb's copy carries only in-frame clones and drops some. The repertoire holds around 150,000 clones, with nearly 95% as singletons. Source: peripheral blood, taken on day 0 of AZD1222 vaccination. These receptors were collected from an adult in good health.

This chain connects TRBV5-6 to TRBJ2-1; a weak D match, TRBD1 (5 bases). V lost 4 bases and J lost 6, with 11 bases in between. Germline V lookup: CDR1 SGHDT, CDR2 YYEEEE. This CDR3 region has 13 residues. CDR3: CASSSQGGNEQFF. CDR3 sequence (DNA): TGTGCCAGCAGCAGCCAGGGCGGCAATGAGCAGTTCTTC.

J is TRBJ1-6 and V is TRBV10-3; possibly TRBD1 for D (5 bases). The V end was cut by 5 bases, the J end by 6 bases, with 11 bases between. The CDR3 has 14 residues. Germline CDR1 and CDR2: ENHRY and SYGVKD. DNA of the CDR3: TGTGCCATCAGTCAAGACAGCCTTAATTCACCCCTCCACTTT. Its protein is CAISQDSLNSPLHF.

The chain has TRBV30 and TRBJ2-1, with 10 bases aligning to TRBD2. CDR3 length: 14 amino acids. Unmatched junction bases numbered 3, after V lost 2 bases and J lost 5 bases. Germline CDR1 is GTSNPN and CDR2 is SVGIG (reference sequence). CDR3 amino acids: CAWSYGLADNEQFF. The DNA for the CDR3 is TGTGCCTGGAGTTACGGACTAGCGGACAATGAGCAGTTCTTC.

This chain connects TRBV3-1 (or the pseudogene TRBV3-2) to TRBJ2-2; 9 positions match TRBD1. The CDR3 is 17 amino acids. Looked up from germline, CDR1 is LGHDT and CDR2 is YNNKEL (reference sequence). Trimming at V came to 4 bases and at J to 4 bases, leaving 10 bases not matched to a gene. The CDR3 is CASSRKGTGKGTGELFF. The CDR3 DNA reads as TGTGCCAGCAGCCGGAAAGGGACAGGGAAGGGCACCGGGGAGCTGTTTTTT.

This sequence joins TRBV5-4 and TRBJ2-3; TRBD1 agrees at 7 bases. Germline trimming cut 1 base from V and 2 bases from J; bases unmatched to any gene: 1. Germline lookup yields CDR1 SGHNT and CDR2 YYREEE (reference sequence). The CDR3 length is 14 residues. This CDR3 reads CASSLQGVTDTQYF. The DNA for the CDR3 is TGTGCCAGCAGCTTGCAGGGGGTCACAGATACGCAGTATTTT. Variable domain in full (rest from reference TRBV5-4 and TRBJ2-3): ETGVTQSPTHLIKTRGQQVTLRCSSQSGHNTVSWYQQALGQGPQFIFQYYREEENGRGNFPPRFSGLQFPNYSSELNVNALELDDSALYLCASSLQGVTDTQYFGPGTRLTVL.

This chain connects TRBV11-2 to TRBJ1-3; 7 bases match TRBD1. The CDR3 is 17 residues long. The germline V gene encodes CDR1 SGHAT and CDR2 FQNNGV. V lost 1 base to trimming and J lost 4 bases; unmatched junction nucleotides: 10. Here the CDR3 reads CASSLAQTDRAGNTIYF. The CDR3 DNA follows: TGTGCCAGCAGCTTAGCCCAAACCGACAGGGCGGGAAACACCATATATTTT.

The chain employs TRBV7-3 and TRBJ1-1, with a weak D call TRBD1 (5 bases). The V end was cut by 5 bases, the J end by 4 bases, with 14 bases between. The CDR3 contains 14 residues. Germline V gene data show CDR1 as SGHTA and CDR2 as FQGTGA. CDR3 region: CASSPTGRGTEAFF. In nucleotides, the CDR3 is TGTGCCAGCAGCCCCACCGGGAGGGGCACTGAAGCTTTCTTT.

The rearrangement links TRBV27 to TRBJ2-2; D is undetermined. The germline V gene encodes CDR1 MNHEY and CDR2 SMNVEV (reference sequence). This CDR3 has 12 residues. With 5 bases removed from V and 0 bases from J, the gap between germline ends came to 1 base. CDR3 in DNA: TGTGCCAGCAGTCCGAACACCGGGGAGCTGTTTTTT. Encoded protein: CASSPNTGELFF.